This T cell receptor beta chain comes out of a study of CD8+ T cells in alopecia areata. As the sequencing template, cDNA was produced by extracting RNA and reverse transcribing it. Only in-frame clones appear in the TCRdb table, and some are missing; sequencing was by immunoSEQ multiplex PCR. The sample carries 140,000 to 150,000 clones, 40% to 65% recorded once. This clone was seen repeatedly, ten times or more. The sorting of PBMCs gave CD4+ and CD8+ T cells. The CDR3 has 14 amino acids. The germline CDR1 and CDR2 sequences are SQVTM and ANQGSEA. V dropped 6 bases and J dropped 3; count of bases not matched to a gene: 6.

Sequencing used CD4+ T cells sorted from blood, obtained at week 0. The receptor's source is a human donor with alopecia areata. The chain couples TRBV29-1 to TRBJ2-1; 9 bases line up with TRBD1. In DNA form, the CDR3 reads TGCAGCGTACGGGGGACAGGGTACTACAATGAGCAGTTCTTC. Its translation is CSVRGTGYYNEQFF.